This TCR beta chain was identified in a study of T cells in Graves' hyperthyroidism and ophthalmopathy. Uncontrolled infection, other autoimmune disease, pregnancy or lactation excluded patients. Germline assignment: CDR1 MNHNS and CDR2 SASEGT. The CDR3 sequence is 18 residues long. V was clipped by 5 bases and J by 0 bases, with 20 bases between them. RNA transcripts gave rise to amplified TCR beta CDR3 regions. Using the HTBI primer set, a first-round RT-PCR was run on the TCR CDR3. In TCRdb, the multiplex PCR reads were re-called with MiXCR into one record per CDR3 protein. The table has about 620,000 distinct CDR3 sequences, about 17% seen once. Study-wide results and caveats: A median 6.5 months before onset, the model predicted ophthalmopathy.

Many counts were recorded for this clonotype. Its antigen is unknown. What was sequenced was blood. The V and J genes are TRBV6-1 and TRBJ1-5, with a possible D match to TRBD1 (6 bases). The TCR was taken from a woman aged 25 to 39 with Graves' hyperthyroidism. Here the CDR3 DNA reads TGTGCCAGCAGTTCTCTCAGGGGACTGGACAATAGCAATCAGCCCCAGCATTTT. Translating gives CASSSLRGLDNSNQPQHF.